This T cell receptor (beta chain) was sequenced for a study of blood T cell repertoires in COVID-19 (TCRdb year 2020). With respect to the entire study: Samples covering the acute and convalescent phases of COVID-19 were provided by collaborators in the United States, Italy and Spain. The prospective study material was composed of cDNA or gDNA derived from T cells, B-cell-depleted T cells, or PBMCs. Deeply sampled blood TCRbeta repertoires from subjects exposed to, actively infected with, or recovered from COVID-19 were included in the dataset. A freely available public database, intended as a resource for researchers studying the immune response to SARS-CoV-2, is where the repertoires were released. The samples were drawn from two sources: the first 160 participants of the ongoing ImmuneRACE study, and 1,000 to 1,500 subjects contributed by 6 global collaborators. Sample metadata almost always included a de-identified subject ID, COVID-19 status, age in years and sex. Where HLA class I and class II types were available, the types were taken from metadata supplied by the sample provider, not from assay-based typing.

In the prospective study, participants were roughly 18 to 100 years old, resided in 24 geographic areas of the United States, and were enrolled through a virtual design. To assign participants to cohorts, the prospective study relied on clinical history that participants themselves reported in a screening survey and a study questionnaire. Recovered participants in ImmuneRACE Cohort 3 were defined as having two consecutive negative NP/OP PCR tests, clearance from a healthcare professional, or resolution of symptoms. Each participant in the prospective study had whole blood, serum and a nasopharyngeal or oropharyngeal swab collected by mobile phlebotomists. Prospective study participants could optionally give additional blood draws and questionnaires over a roughly 2-month period. Before DNA extraction, prospective study blood samples were shipped either frozen or at room temperature. Worth noting for this clone: Its antigen is currently not known. Base qualities are not recorded, but no much larger clone differs from it by a single base.

The investigation overall reported the following: The quantity of clinical and demographic metadata differed by source and by participant and was supplied without curation.

TCRbeta CDR3 regions were amplified from genomic DNA by means of the immunoSEQ Assay, a bias-controlled multiplex PCR. Per the original workflow: Nucleated cell counts per sample were estimated from amplification of reference gene primers within the assay. Sequence reads were collapsed and filtered to measure the absolute abundance of every unique TCRbeta CDR3 rearrangement. For each sample, productive Simpson clonality was calculated as the square root of Simpson's diversity index over productive rearrangements. This immuneACCESS table, as held by TCRdb, lists in-frame sequences with V and J called but not all clones. Of the missing ones, under half trace to an unresolved V gene in checked studies; the others have no known cause. The V and J calls and clone size are taken from that table; D and trimming were inferred from the DNA. Across this sample there are about 130,000 clones, with around 80% seen only once. 6% of the sample lies in the top ten.

The source is a woman aged 45-60 years who had recovered from COVID-19. The sample consisted of PBMCs or T cells enriched from blood (not recorded which).

The sequence in DNA is TGCAGTGCTAGTTCGAACTTTGGAGGGGGCAGTCTAGGGGAGCTGTTTTTT. Translation gives CSASSNFGGGSLGELFF. The rearranged segments are TRBV20-1 and TRBJ2-2; a weak D assignment points to TRBD1 (7 bases agree). Cut back by 3 bases and 8 bases, the V and J ends lie 25 bases apart. CDR1 and CDR2 are drawn from the germline V gene (reference sequence): DFQATT, SNEGSKA. From the cysteine through the phenylalanine, the CDR3 covers 17 amino acids. This entry keeps only the CDR3 DNA: 51 bases, framed from base 1.